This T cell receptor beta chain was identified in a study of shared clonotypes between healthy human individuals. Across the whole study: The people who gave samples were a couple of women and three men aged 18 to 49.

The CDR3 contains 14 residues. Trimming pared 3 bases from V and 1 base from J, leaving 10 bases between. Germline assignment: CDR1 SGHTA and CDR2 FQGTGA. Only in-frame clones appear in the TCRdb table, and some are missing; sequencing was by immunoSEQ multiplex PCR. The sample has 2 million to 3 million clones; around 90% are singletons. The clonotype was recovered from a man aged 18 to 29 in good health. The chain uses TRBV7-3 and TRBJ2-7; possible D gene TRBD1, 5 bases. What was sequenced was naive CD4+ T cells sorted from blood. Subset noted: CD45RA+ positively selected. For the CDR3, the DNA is TGTGCCAGCAGCTTCTGCAGGGAATCCTACGAGCAGTACTTC. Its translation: CASSFCRESYEQYF.